The 18 T cell receptor beta chains below come from one sample, sequenced in a study of T-cell memory formation after mild COVID-19. TCRdb reprocessed the 5' RACE reads via MiXCR and lists one record per CDR3 protein. The profile shows roughly 300,000 distinct CDR3 sequences, around 15% of them singletons. Specimen: PBMCs or a T cell subset sorted from them (not recorded which). These receptors came from a man aged 18 to 29 who had mild COVID-19 (a few samples of this study predate the infection). Cell type and time point are not known.

This clonotype was observed many times. This sequence joins TRBV5-1 and TRBJ2-1; D is perhaps TRBD1 (6 bases). Germline V gene sequence: CDR1 SGHRS, CDR2 YFSETQ. The CDR3 consists of 13 residues. The ends were cut back, 2 bases at V and 6 bases at J, with 9 bases in the middle. The CDR3 nucleotides read TGCGCCAGCAGCTTCACAGGGTTCAATGAGCAGTTCTTC. Translating it yields CASSFTGFNEQFF.

This clonotype turned up a few times. J is TRBJ1-2 and V is TRBV19, with D maybe TRBD1 (5 bases). The V end lost 8 bases, the J end lost 12 bases, and 19 bases lay between the germline ends. From germline, CDR1 is LNHDA and CDR2 SQIVND (reference sequence). This CDR3 has 12 residues. The CDR3 region is CASAQALRGHTF. In DNA form, the CDR3 reads TGTGCCAGTGCACAGGCTCTGCGGGGCCACACCTTC.

This clonotype was observed a few times. The chain joins TRBV6-2 or TRBV6-3 to TRBJ2-7; 7 bases map to TRBD1. With V trimmed by 2 bases and J by 2 bases, 6 bases remained unmatched. Germline V gives CDR1 MNHEY, CDR2 SVGEGT. CDR3 size: 15 residues. The CDR3 protein is CASSYRDSIPYEQYV. The CDR3 coding sequence is TGTGCCAGCAGTTACCGGGACAGTATACCCTACGAGCAGTACGTC.

The chain carries TRBV7-9 and TRBJ2-7, with no clear D. Deletions cut 1 base from V and 6 bases from J, with 10 bases between. This CDR3 comprises 13 residues. CDR1 SEHNR and CDR2 FQNEAQ come from the germline V gene (reference sequence). The chain's CDR3 is CASSLGNYGEQYF. In nucleotides, the CDR3 is TGTGCCAGCAGCTTAGGGAACTACGGCGAGCAGTACTTC. The full variable domain, in which reference TRBV7-9 and TRBJ2-7 provide the parts outside the CDR3, is DTGVSQNPRHKITKRGQNVTFRCDPISEHNRLYWYRQTLGQGPEFLTYFQNEAQLEKSRLLSDRFSAERPKGSFSTLEIQRTEQGDSAMYLCASSLGNYGEQYFGPGTRLTVT.

This clonotype came up a few times. This chain uses TRBV5-1 with TRBJ2-5; D call uncertain. The germline gives CDR1 SGHRS, CDR2 YFSETQ. The CDR3 is made up of 14 amino acids. V was shortened by 0 bases and J by 5 bases, with 11 bases between the two germline ends. The DNA of the CDR3 is TGCGCCAGCAGCTTGGGTTCTGAGCCTGAGACCCAGTACTTC. Encoded protein: CASSLGSEPETQYF.

V is TRBV5-4 and J is TRBJ2-2; D not resolved. The CDR3 covers 15 residues. Germline CDR1 reads SGHNT; CDR2 reads YYREEE (reference sequence). Trimming stripped 3 bases from V and 2 bases from J, with 11 bases between. The DNA for the CDR3 is TGTGCCAGCAGCTCCTGGCGTCTCAACACCGGGGAGCTGTTTTTT. This codes for CASSSWRLNTGELFF.

J is TRBJ2-7 and V is TRBV10-3, with 7 positions matching TRBD1. Germline-derived CDR1 and CDR2 are ENHRY and SYGVKD. The CDR3 loop spans 13 amino acids. Trimming cost V 6 bases and J 6 bases; bases outside gene matches: 8. CDR3 loop: CAIRRDRAGEQYV. DNA for the CDR3: TGTGCCATCAGAAGAGACAGGGCTGGCGAGCAGTACGTC.

The rearrangement joins TRBV4-1 to TRBJ1-5, with unresolved D. The CDR3 sequence is 18 residues long. V lost 3 bases and J lost 7, with 25 bases in between. In germline, CDR1 is MGHRA, CDR2 YSYEKL. CDR3 DNA: TGCGCCAGCAGCCACGCACCCCCCGCCGGAACCTACGGACAGCCCCAGCATTTT. Translation gives CASSHAPPAGTYGQPQHF.

In this sample, this clonotype turned up a few times. V usage is TRBV5-1 and J usage is TRBJ1-2; D might be TRBD1 (6 bases). Germline lookup yields CDR1 SGHRS and CDR2 YFSETQ. V was cut by 3 bases and J by 0 bases, with 12 bases left in between. The CDR3 runs 15 residues. CDR3 DNA: TGCGCCAGCAGCTCCGGACAGACAGCTAACTATGGCTACACCTTC. Protein product: CASSSGQTANYGYTF.

A few counts support this clonotype. The rearrangement uses TRBV4-1 and TRBJ1-6, with D unclear. CDR1 and CDR2 (germline): MGHRA, YSYEKL. Trimming removed 0 bases from V and 8 bases from J, with 11 bases in between. CDR3 size: 15 residues. This CDR3 reads CASSQEPSGYSPLHF. In DNA form, the CDR3 reads TGCGCCAGCAGCCAAGAACCATCGGGGTATTCACCCCTCCACTTT.

A few counts support this clonotype. This chain's CDR3 is CASSFGSEAFF. The CDR3 nucleotides are TGTGCCAGCAGCTTTGGATCTGAAGCTTTCTTT. The chain uses TRBV7-9 and TRBJ1-1; D remains ambiguous. The CDR3 length is 11 residues. The ends were cut back, 3 bases at V and 6 bases at J, with 5 bases in the middle. Germline V lookup: CDR1 SEHNR, CDR2 FQNEAQ (reference sequence).

Only a few counts were recorded for this clonotype. The chain couples TRBV2 to TRBJ2-1, with 9 bases that match TRBD2. Germline loops: CDR1 SNHLY, CDR2 FYNNEI. The CDR3 contains 14 residues. Trimming at V came to 8 bases and at J to 4 bases, leaving 6 bases not matched to a gene. The DNA of the CDR3 is TGTGCCAGCGGAGGGCTAGCGGGGTACAATGAGCAGTTCTTC. Amino acid sequence: CASGGLAGYNEQFF.

V and J are TRBV7-3 and TRBJ2-5, with TRBD1 as a possible D gene (5 bases). In germline, CDR1 is SGHTA, CDR2 FQGTGA. The CDR3 extends over 13 amino acids. Trimming took 5 bases from V and 5 from J, leaving 12 bases between them. This chain's CDR3 is CASSPGLVETQYF. As DNA, the CDR3 is TGTGCCAGCAGCCCAGGGCTTGTCGAGACCCAGTACTTC. The full variable domain, in which reference TRBV7-3 and TRBJ2-5 provide the parts outside the CDR3, is GAGVSQTPSNKVTEKGKYVELRCDPISGHTALYWYRQSLGQGPEFLIYFQGTGAADDSGLPNDRFFAVRPEGSVSTLKIQRTERGDSAVYLCASSPGLVETQYFGPGTRLLVL.

This clonotype was counted only a few times. This rearrangement joins TRBV7-2 to TRBJ1-1; D might be TRBD1 (6 bases). Germline CDR1 and CDR2: SGHTA and FQGNSA. V was trimmed by 5 bases and J by 9 bases, leaving 13 bases between them. The CDR3 is 12 amino acids. For the CDR3, the DNA is TGTGCCAGCAGCCCCCGGACAGTTAAAGCTTTCTTT. Amino acids: CASSPRTVKAFF.

The gene calls are TRBV20-1 and TRBJ2-1; perhaps TRBD1 as D (5 bases). Germline-derived CDR1 and CDR2 are DFQATT and SNEGSKA (reference sequence). The CDR3 is 15 residues long. V was cut by 6 bases and J by 6 bases, with 21 bases left in between. Written as DNA, the CDR3 is TGCAGTGCCCACATACGCTCCTCCCAGGGCAATGAGCAGTTCTTC. Encoded protein: CSAHIRSSQGNEQFF.

V usage is TRBV9 and J usage is TRBJ2-1; 9 positions match TRBD2. CDR3 length: 15 amino acids. V gave up 0 bases and J gave up 9 bases; unmatched junction bases: 7. Per germline, CDR1 SGDLS and CDR2 YYNGEE. CDR3 amino acids: CASSVVAGGPGEQFF. For the CDR3, the DNA is TGTGCCAGCAGCGTAGTTGCGGGGGGGCCCGGTGAGCAGTTCTTC.

The chain employs TRBV27 and TRBJ1-6; possibly TRBD1 for D (5 bases). Per germline, CDR1 MNHEY and CDR2 SMNVEV (reference sequence). The CDR3 covers 18 residues. The ends were cut back, 4 bases at V and 2 bases at J, with 18 bases in the middle. The CDR3 spells CASSSGRQGGTYNSPLHF. The CDR3 region has the DNA TGTGCCAGCAGTTCTGGGCGGCAGGGTGGGACCTATAATTCACCCCTCCACTTT.

This chain links TRBV5-1 with TRBJ2-7, with D maybe TRBD2 (6 bases). The CDR3 loop spans 14 amino acids. V lost 5 bases to trimming and J lost 0 bases, with 12 bases between them. CDR1 SGHRS and CDR2 YFSETQ come from the germline V gene. CDR3 DNA sequence: TGCGCCAGCAGTCCGACCGGGAGCTCCTACGAGCAGTACGTC. This translates into CASSPTGSSYEQYV.